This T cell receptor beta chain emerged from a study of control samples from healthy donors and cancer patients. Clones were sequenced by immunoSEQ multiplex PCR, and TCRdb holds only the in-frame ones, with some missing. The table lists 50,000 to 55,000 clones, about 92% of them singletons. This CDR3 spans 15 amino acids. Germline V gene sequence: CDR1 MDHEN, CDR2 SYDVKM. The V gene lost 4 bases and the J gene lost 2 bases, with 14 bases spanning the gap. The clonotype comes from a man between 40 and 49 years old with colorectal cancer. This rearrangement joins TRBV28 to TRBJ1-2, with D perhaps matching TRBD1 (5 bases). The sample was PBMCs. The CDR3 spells CASSSARGANYGYTF. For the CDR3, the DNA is TGTGCCAGCAGTTCTGCTAGGGGAGCCAACTATGGCTACACCTTC.